The clone carrying this TCR beta chain was seen a handful of times. Unique molecular identifiers were used in preparing the TCRbeta library. TCRdb passed the PCR reads through MiXCR, listing each CDR3 protein once. This sample yields almost 400,000 distinct CDR3 sequences, of which around 20% are seen a single time; around 4% belongs to the top ten. This sample is part of a study of T-cell reconstitution after alpha-beta-depleted transplantation in children. The CDR3 consists of 14 residues. V was clipped by 0 bases and J by 6 bases, with 12 bases between them. Germline lookup yields CDR1 DFQATT and CDR2 SNEGSKA (reference sequence).

This receptor was identified in a human donor who donated a stem cell graft to a child with acute myeloid leukemia. This specimen was PBMCs from the stem cell graft donor, taken from the stem cell graft. The rearrangement uses TRBV20-1 and TRBJ2-1, with D uncertain. The CDR3 DNA reads TGCAGTGCTAGAGATGGGATGGCTCGCAATGAGCAGTTCTTC. Translation gives CSARDGMARNEQFF.